This paragraph reports one T cell receptor beta chain. These data come from a study of primary melanoma T cells and metastatic recurrence. CDR3 length: 15 residues. Germline V gives CDR1 KGHSH, CDR2 LQKENI. Trimming took 5 bases from V and 2 from J, leaving 15 bases between them. TCRdb's copy holds only in-frame clones and misses some; the assay was immunoSEQ multiplex PCR. The listing contains 85 to 100 clones. This chain connects TRBV18 to TRBJ1-1; a weak D match, TRBD1 (5 bases). The source of this sequence is a human donor with melanoma. Sequencing was performed on melanoma tumor tissue. DNA for the CDR3: TGTGCCAGCTCATCACTTGGACACTTAAACACTGAAGCTTTCTTT. It specifies CASSSLGHLNTEAFF.